Reported below is one TCR beta chain. Method: immunoSEQ multiplex PCR; TCRdb's copy keeps in-frame clones and lacks some. Among 20,000 to 30,000 clones listed, 60% to 85% were seen once. Trimming at V came to 3 bases and at J to 1 base, leaving 9 bases not matched to a gene. Germline lookup yields CDR1 KGHSH and CDR2 LQKENI. There are 17 residues in the CDR3. The sample is drawn from a study of blood T cell repertoires in COVID-19. Study summary: COVID-19 samples from acute and convalescent phases originated in the United States, Italy and Spain.

The TCR was taken from a man older than 75 with active or convalescent COVID-19. Input material: peripheral blood. V gene TRBV18 combines with J gene TRBJ1-1, with 9 bases that match TRBD1. CDR3 loop: CASSPYRGRPSNTEAFF. CDR3 sequence (DNA): TGTGCCAGCTCACCTTACAGGGGGCGACCTTCGAACACTGAAGCTTTCTTT.